The source of this T cell receptor (beta chain) is a study of beta chain features in type 1 diabetes. Study overall: The number of sorted cells examined across all samples was some 100 million.

Since all of the isolated RNA was reverse transcribed, expressed TCRB transcripts were what got sequenced. Sequencing used immunoSEQ multiplex PCR; TCRdb keeps in-frame clones, though not all of them. The sample has approximately 270,000 clones, 13% to 15% seen once. Study conclusions and caveats: When Type 1 diabetes patients were examined, their TCRB CDR3s proved moderately but significantly shorter in all four CD4+ subsets. Any role of HLA type in TCRB rearrangement remained unresolved here.

In its sample, this clone was seen a few times. Its antigen is unknown. CDR3 length equals 13 residues. V was clipped by 7 bases and J by 1 base, with 10 bases between them. Germline V gene lookup returns CDR1 LNHDA and CDR2 SQIVND (reference sequence). The sequencing input was naive CD4+ T cells from blood. J is TRBJ1-1 and V is TRBV19; no clear D. This clonotype was obtained from a man aged 25 to 40 with type 1 diabetes. CDR3 region: CASTSPRNTEAFF. The CDR3 bases are TGTGCCAGTACCTCCCCCCGGAACACTGAAGCTTTCTTT.